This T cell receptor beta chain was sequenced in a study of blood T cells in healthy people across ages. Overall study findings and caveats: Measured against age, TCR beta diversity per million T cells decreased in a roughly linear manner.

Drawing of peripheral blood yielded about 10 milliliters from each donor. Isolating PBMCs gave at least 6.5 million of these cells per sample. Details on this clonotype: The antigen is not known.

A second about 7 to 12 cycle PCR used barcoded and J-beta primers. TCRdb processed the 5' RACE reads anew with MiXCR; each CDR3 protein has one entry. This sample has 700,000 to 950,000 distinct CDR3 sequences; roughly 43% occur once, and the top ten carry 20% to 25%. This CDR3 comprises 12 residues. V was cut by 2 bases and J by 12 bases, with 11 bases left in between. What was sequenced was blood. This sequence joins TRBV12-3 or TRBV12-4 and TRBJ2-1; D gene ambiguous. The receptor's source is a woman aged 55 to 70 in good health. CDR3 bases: TGTGCCAGCAGTTTACTTGAGGATGGGCAGTTCTTC. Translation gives CASSLLEDGQFF.